The present TCR beta chain was sequenced within a study of blood T cell repertoires in COVID-19. The repertoire was sequenced with immunoSEQ multiplex PCR; TCRdb's copy has only in-frame clones and lacks some. This table has roughly 200,000 clones, approximately 80% appearing once. The CDR3 consists of 13 residues. Looked up from germline, CDR1 is KGHSH and CDR2 is LQKENI. V trimming: 4 bases; J trimming: 6 bases; junction bases outside the gene matches: 5. The sequence came from a man aged 40-49 years who had recovered from COVID-19. The sample taken for sequencing was PBMCs or T cells enriched from blood (not recorded which). The chain links TRBV18 to TRBJ1-2; 7 nucleotides agree with TRBD1. The CDR3 sequence is CASSRQGGNGYTF. CDR3 nucleotides: TGTGCCAGCTCACGACAGGGAGGAAATGGCTACACCTTC.